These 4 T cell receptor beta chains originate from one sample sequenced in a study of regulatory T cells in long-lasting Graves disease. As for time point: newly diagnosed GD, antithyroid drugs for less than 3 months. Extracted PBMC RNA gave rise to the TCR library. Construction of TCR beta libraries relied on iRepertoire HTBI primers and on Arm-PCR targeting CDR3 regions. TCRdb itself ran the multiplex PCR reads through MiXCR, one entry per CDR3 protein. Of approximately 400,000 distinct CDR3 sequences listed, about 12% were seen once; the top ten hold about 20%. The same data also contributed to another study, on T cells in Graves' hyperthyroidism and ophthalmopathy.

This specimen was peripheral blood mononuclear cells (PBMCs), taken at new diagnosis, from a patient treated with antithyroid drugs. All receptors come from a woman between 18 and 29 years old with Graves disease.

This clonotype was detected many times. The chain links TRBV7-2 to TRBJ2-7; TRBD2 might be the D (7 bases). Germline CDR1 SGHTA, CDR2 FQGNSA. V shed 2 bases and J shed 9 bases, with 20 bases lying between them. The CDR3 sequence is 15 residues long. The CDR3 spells CASSLMGGLSNGQYF. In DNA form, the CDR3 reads TGTGCCAGCAGCTTAATGGGGGGGCTATCTAACGGGCAGTACTTC.

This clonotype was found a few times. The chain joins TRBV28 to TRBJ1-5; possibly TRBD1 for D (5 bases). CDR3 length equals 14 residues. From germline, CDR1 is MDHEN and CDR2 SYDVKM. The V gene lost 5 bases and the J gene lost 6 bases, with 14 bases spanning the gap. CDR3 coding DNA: TGTGCCAGCAGTCCCCTTTTGGGACCTCAGCCCCAGCATTTT. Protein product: CASSPLLGPQPQHF.

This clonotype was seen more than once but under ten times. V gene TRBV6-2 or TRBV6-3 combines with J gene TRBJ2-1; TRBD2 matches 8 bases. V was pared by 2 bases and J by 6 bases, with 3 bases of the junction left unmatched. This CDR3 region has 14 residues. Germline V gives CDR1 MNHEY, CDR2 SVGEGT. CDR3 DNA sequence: TGTGCCAGCAGTTACGGACTAGCTTCCAATGAGCAGTTCTTC. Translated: CASSYGLASNEQFF.

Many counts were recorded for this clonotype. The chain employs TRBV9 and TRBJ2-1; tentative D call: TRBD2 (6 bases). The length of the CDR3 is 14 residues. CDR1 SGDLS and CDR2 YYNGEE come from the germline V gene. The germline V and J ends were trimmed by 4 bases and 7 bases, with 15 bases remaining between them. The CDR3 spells CASSRSGLRNEQFF. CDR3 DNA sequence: TGTGCCAGCAGCCGAAGCGGACTAAGGAATGAGCAGTTCTTC.